This TCR beta chain emerged from a study of T cells expressing NK-cell markers. TCRdb reprocessed the 5' RACE reads, keeping one entry per CDR3 protein, no DNA. The listing contains over 250,000 distinct CDR3 sequences. Note on this clonotype: Antigen: not known.

Study findings and constraints: In a group of 5 to 7 donors, dominant NKG2C+ clonotypes represented roughly 1.0-7.0% of CD8+ T cells.

The V gene's germline CDR1 is MNHNS and CDR2 SASEGT. The CDR3 sequence is 15 residues long. Specimen: blood T cells: a sorted CD56 or NKG2C T cell subset, CD4+ or CD8+ T cells, or bulk PBMC T cells (not recorded which). The J gene is TRBJ2-7, the V gene TRBV6-1; TCRdb selects TRBD1, and the lack of DNA leaves this call unchecked. The TCR originated in a woman between 18 and 70 years old in good health. CDR3 amino acids: CASSTRGAGVYEQYF.